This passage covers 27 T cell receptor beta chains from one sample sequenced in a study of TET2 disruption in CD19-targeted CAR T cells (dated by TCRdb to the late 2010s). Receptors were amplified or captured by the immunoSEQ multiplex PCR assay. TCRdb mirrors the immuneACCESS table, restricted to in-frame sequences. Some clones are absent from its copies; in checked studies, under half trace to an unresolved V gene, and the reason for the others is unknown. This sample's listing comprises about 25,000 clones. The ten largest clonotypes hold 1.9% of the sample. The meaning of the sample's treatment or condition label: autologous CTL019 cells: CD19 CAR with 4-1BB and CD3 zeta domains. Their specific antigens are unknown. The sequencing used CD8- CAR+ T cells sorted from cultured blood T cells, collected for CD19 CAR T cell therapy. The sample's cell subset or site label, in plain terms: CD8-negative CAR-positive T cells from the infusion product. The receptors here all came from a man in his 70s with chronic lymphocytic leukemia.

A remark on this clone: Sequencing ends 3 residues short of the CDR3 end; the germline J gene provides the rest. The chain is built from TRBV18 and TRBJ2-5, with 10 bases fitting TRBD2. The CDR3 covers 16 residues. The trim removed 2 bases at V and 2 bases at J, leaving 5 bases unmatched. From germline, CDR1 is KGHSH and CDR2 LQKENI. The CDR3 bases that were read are TGTGCCAGCTCACCATTAGCGGGGGGAGCACAAGAGACC. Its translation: CASSPLAGGAQET. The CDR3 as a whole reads CASSPLAGGAQETQYF.

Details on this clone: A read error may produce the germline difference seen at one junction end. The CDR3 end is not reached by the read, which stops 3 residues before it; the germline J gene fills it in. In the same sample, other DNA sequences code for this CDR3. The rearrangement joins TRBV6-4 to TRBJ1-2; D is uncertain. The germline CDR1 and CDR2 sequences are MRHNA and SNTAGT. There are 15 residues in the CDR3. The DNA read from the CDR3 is TGTGCCAGCAGTGCCGAGGTCGGAGGGCGTTATGGT. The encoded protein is CASSAEVGGRYG. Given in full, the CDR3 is CASSAEVGGRYGYTF.

The part of the CDR3 DNA that was read is TGCAGTGCTAGCCGTGGACAGGGGGGTTCACCC. This gives the protein CSASRGQGGSP. The full CDR3 is CSASRGQGGSPLHF. The chain uses TRBV20-1 and TRBJ1-6; 10 nucleotides align to TRBD1. The sequence runs out 3 residues before the end of the CDR3; the remainder is reconstructed from the germline J gene. Trimming at V came to 3 bases and at J to 9 bases, leaving 5 bases not matched to a gene. This CDR3 has 14 amino acids. Germline V gene sequence: CDR1 DFQATT, CDR2 SNEGSKA (reference sequence).

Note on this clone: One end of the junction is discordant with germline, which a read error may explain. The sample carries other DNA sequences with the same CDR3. The CDR3 bases that were read are TGCGCCAGCAGCCTGAGGCCGGTCGGGGGGACGGATTCTGGAAACACT. Translating gives CASSLRPVGGTDSGNT. The whole CDR3 sequence is CASSLRPVGGTDSGNTIYF. This chain uses TRBV5-1 with TRBJ1-3; D might be TRBD1 (5 bases). The CDR3 end is not reached by the read, which stops 3 residues before it; the germline J gene fills it in. The CDR3 spans 19 residues. The germline V gene has CDR1 SGHRS and CDR2 YFSETQ.

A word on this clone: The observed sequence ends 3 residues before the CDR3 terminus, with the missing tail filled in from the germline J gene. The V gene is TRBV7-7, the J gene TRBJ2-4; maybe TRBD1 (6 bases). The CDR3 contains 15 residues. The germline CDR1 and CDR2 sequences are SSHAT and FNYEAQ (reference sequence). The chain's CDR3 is CASSSLTGTQETQYF. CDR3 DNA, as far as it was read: TGTGCCAGCAGCTCTTTGACAGGAACCCAAGAGACT.

CDR3 protein: CASSLGGANEQFF. Partial CDR3 DNA: TGTGCCAGCAGCTTAGGAGGGGCCAATGAG. The chain uses TRBV7-4 and TRBJ2-1; the D call may be TRBD1 or TRBD2 (5 bases each). The sequence runs out 3 residues before the end of the CDR3; the remainder is reconstructed from the germline J gene. Trimming took off 1 base at V and 6 bases at J, with 7 bases between the two ends. This CDR3 contains 13 residues. CDR1 and CDR2 (germline): SGHVT, SQSDAQ.

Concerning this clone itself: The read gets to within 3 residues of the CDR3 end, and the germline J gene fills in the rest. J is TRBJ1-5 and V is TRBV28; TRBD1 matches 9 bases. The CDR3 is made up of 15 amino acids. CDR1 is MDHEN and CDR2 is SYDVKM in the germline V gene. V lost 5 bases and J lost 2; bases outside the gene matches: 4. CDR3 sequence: CASSDRGTGNQPQHF. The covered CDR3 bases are TGTGCCAGCAGTGACAGGGGGACGGGCAATCAGCCC.

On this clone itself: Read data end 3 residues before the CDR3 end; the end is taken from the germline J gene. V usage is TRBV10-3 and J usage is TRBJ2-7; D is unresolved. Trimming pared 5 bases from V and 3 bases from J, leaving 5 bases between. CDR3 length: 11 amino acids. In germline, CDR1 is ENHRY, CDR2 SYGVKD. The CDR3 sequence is CAISQNYEQYF. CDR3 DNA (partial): TGTGCCATCAGTCAAAACTACGAG.

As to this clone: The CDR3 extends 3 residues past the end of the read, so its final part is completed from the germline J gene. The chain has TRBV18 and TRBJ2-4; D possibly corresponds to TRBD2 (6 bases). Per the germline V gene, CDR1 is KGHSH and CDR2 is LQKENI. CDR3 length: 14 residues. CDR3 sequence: CASSPPSGLETQYF. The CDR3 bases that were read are TGTGCCAGCTCACCACCCAGCGGGTTAGAGACT.

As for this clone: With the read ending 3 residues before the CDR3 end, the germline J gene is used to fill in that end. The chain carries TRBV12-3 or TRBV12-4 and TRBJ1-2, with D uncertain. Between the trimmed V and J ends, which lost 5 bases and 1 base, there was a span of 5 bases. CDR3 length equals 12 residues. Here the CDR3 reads CASSDINYGYTF. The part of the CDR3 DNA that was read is TGTGCCAGCAGTGACATTAACTATGGC.

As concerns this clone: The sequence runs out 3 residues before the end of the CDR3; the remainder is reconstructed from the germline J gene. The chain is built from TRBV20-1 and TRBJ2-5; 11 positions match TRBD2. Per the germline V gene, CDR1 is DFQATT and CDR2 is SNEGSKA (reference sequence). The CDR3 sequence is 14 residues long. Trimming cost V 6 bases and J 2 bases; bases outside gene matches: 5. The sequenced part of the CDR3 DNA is TGCAGTGCACCTCGGACTAGCGGGCAAGAGACC. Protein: CSAPRTSGQET. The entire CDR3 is CSAPRTSGQETQYF.

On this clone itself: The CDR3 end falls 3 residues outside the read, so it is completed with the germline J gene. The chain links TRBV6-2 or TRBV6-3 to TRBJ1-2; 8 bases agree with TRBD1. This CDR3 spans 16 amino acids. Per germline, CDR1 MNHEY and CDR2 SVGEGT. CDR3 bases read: TGTGCCAGCGGATTAAAGCGGGACAGGTTAACCTACGAC. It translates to CASGLKRDRLTYD. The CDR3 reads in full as CASGLKRDRLTYDYTF.

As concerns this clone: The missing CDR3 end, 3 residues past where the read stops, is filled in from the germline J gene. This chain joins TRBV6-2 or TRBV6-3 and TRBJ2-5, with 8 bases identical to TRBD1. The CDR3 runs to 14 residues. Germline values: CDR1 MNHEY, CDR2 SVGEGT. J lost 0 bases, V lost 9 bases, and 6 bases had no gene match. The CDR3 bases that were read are TGTGCCAGTCGACAGGGGACGAACCAAGAGACC. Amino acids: CASRQGTNQET. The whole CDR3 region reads CASRQGTNQETQYF.

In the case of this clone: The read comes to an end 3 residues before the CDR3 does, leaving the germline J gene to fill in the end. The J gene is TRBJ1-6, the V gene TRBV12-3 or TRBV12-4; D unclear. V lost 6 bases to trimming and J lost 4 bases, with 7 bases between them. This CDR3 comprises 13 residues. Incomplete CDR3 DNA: TGTGCCAGCAGAGACGGGTATAATTCACCC. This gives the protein CASRDGYNSP. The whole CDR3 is CASRDGYNSPLHF.

CDR3 residues: CASSIGGQETQYF. Incomplete CDR3 DNA: TGTGCCAGCAGTATCGGGGGACAAGAGACC. V usage is TRBV2 and J usage is TRBJ2-5; D is possibly TRBD2 (6 bases). The read falls 3 residues short of the CDR3 end, and the missing part is taken from the germline J gene. The CDR3 loop spans 13 amino acids. V was shortened by 5 bases and J by 2 bases, with 9 bases between the two germline ends. CDR1 is SNHLY, CDR2 FYNNEI, per germline.

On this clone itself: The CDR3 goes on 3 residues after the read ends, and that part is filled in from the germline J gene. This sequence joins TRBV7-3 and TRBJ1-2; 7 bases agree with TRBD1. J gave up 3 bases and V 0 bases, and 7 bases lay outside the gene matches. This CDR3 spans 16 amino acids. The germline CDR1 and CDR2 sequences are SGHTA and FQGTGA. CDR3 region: CASSLTSTGLDYGYTF. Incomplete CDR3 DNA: TGTGCCAGCAGCTTAACCTCGACAGGGTTGGACTATGGC.

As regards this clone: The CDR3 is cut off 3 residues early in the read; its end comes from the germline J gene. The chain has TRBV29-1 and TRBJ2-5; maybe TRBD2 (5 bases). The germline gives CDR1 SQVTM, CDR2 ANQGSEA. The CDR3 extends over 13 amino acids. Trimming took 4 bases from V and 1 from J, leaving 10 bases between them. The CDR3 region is CSVGKRTQETQYF. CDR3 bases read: TGCAGCGTTGGGAAGCGGACCCAAGAGACC.

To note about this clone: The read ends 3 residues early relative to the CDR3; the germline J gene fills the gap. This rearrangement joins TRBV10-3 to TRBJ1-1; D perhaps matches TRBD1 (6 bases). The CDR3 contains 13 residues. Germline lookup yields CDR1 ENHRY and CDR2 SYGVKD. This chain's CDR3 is CAISETQGTLAFF. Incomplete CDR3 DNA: TGTGCCATCAGTGAGACCCAGGGGACGTTG.

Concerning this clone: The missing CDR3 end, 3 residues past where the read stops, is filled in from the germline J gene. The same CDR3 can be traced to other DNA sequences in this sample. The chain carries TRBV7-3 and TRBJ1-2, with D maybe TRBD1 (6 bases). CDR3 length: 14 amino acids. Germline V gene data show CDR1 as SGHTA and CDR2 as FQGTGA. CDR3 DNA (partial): TGTGCCAGCAGCCCAACAGGGACGGTATTGGGC. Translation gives CASSPTGTVLG. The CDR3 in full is CASSPTGTVLGYTF.

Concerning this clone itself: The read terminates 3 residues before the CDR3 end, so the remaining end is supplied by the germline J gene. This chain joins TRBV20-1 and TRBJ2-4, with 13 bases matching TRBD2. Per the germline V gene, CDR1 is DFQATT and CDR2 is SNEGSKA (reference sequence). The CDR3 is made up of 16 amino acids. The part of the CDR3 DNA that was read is TGCAGTGCTAGAGATTTACTAGCGGGGGGGCAAGAGACT. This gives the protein CSARDLLAGGQET. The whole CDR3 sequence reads CSARDLLAGGQETQYF.

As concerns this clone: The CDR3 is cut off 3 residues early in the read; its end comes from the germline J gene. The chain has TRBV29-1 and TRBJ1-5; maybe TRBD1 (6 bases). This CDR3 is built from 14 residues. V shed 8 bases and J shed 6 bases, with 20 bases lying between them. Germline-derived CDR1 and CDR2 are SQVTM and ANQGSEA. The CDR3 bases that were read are TGCAGCTCCCTACAGGCAGGGGCAGGTCAGCCC. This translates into CSSLQAGAGQP. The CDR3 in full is CSSLQAGAGQPQHF.

The CDR3 loop is CSARDLTGGRETQYF. The covered CDR3 bases are TGCAGTGCTAGAGACTTAACGGGGGGCCGGGAGACT. The V call is TRBV20-1, the J call TRBJ2-4; tentatively, D is TRBD2 (7 bases). The sequence runs out 3 residues before the end of the CDR3; the remainder is reconstructed from the germline J gene. Germline V CDR1 and CDR2: DFQATT, SNEGSKA (reference sequence). This CDR3 contains 15 residues.

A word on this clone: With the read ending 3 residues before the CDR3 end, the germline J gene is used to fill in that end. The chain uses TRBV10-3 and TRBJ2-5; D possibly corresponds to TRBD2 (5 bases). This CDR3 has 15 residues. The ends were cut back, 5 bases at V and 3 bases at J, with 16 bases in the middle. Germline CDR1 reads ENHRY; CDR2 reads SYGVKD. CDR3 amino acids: CAISPLTGSEETQYF. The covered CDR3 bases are TGTGCCATCAGTCCTCTGACGGGGTCAGAAGAGACC.

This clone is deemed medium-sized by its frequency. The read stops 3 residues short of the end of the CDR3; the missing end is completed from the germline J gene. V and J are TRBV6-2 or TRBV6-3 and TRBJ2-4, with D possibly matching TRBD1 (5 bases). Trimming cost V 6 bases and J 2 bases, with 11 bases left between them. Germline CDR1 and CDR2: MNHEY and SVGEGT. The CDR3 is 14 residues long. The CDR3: CASSPQGSKNIQYF. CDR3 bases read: TGTGCCAGCAGCCCGCAGGGTTCCAAAAACATT.

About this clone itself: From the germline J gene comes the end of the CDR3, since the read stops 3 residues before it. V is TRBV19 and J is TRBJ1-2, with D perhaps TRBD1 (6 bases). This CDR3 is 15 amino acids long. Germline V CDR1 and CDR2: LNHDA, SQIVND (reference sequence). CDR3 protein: CASSTTGSSYNDYTF. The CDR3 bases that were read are TGTGCCAGTAGTACTACAGGGAGCTCCTACAATGAC.

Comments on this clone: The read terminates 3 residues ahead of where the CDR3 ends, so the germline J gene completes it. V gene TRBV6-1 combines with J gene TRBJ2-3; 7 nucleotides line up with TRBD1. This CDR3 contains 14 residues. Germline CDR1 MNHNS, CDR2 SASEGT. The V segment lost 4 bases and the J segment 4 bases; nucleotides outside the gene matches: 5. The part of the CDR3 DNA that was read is TGTGCCAGCAGTGCGACAGGGTGGGCAGATACG. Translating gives CASSATGWADT. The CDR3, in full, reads CASSATGWADTQYF.

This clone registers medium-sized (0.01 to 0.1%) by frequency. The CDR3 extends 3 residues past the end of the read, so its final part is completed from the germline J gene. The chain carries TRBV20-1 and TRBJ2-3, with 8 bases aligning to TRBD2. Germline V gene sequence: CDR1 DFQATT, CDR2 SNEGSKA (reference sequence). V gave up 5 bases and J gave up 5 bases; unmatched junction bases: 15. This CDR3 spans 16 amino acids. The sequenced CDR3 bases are TGCAGTGCTCCCGATCTAGCGGGTAGCCATATAGATACG. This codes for CSAPDLAGSHIDT. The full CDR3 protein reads CSAPDLAGSHIDTQYF.